This T cell receptor beta chain was recorded in a study of identical twins. Trimming shortened V by 3 bases and J by 9 bases, and 12 bases separated the two germline ends. The CDR3 contains 13 residues. Germline V CDR1 and CDR2: LNHNV, YYDKDF (reference sequence). A few counts support this clonotype. TCRdb analysed the 5' RACE reads with MiXCR anew, one entry per CDR3 protein. This sample has more than 600,000 distinct CDR3 sequences, with 15% to 20% found just once. The data also belong to a second study, concerning T cells expressing NK-cell markers.

Material for sequencing was PBMCs. The sequence was obtained from a woman aged 18-29 years in good health. The chain carries TRBV15 and TRBJ2-1; D is ambiguous. The CDR3 DNA is TGTGCCACCAGCAGGGGGAAGCTGGGTGAGCAGTTCTTC. It is translated as CATSRGKLGEQFF.